Listed below are T cell receptor beta chains from one sample, sequenced in a study of blood T cell repertoires in COVID-19. TCRdb's copy holds only in-frame clones and misses some; the assay was immunoSEQ multiplex PCR. The table records about 240,000 clones, 87% of them present only once. The sample consisted of peripheral blood. These receptors were collected from a man in his 60s who had recovered from COVID-19. Both conserved end residues are part of each CDR3. A D gene is named only where the DNA matches it firmly. Where a row states a size, it is once, few, many or the class of an expanded clone; other rows omit it.

j_call,clone_size,v_call,d_call,cdr3_aa,cdr3_nt
TRBJ1-5,NA,TRBV6-2/TRBV6-3,NA,CASSPGGLVQPQHF,TGTGCCAGCAGTCCCGGGGGTTTGGTACAGCCCCAGCATTTT
TRBJ1-1,NA,TRBV18,TRBD1,CASSPDDRAHTEAFF,TGTGCTAGCTCACCCGATGACAGGGCGCACACTGAAGCTTTCTTT
TRBJ1-1,many,TRBV5-1,NA,CASSLRGGAEAFF,TGCGCCAGCAGCTTGAGGGGTGGGGCTGAAGCTTTCTTT
TRBJ1-3,NA,TRBV7-9,NA,CASSLLGTGNTIYF,TGTGCCAGCAGCTTACTAGGAACTGGAAACACCATATATTTT
TRBJ2-7,once,TRBV27,NA,CASSSRQGRYEQYF,TGTGCCAGCAGTTCCCGACAAGGAAGGTACGAGCAGTACTTC
TRBJ2-3,NA,TRBV27,NA,CASSLWGAPRDTQYF,TGTGCCAGCAGTTTGTGGGGAGCACCTCGGGATACGCAGTATTTT
TRBJ2-7,NA,TRBV15,TRBD2,CATSAGSRGVAGVVAYEQYF,TGTGCCACCAGCGCGGGAAGCCGCGGTGTGGCGGGGGTGGTCGCCTACGAGCAGTACTTC
TRBJ2-3,NA,TRBV19,NA,CASSSLDTQYF,TGTGCCAGTAGTTCCTTAGATACGCAGTATTTT
TRBJ1-3,NA,TRBV5-1,NA,CASSNQPNHSGNTIYF,TGCGCCAGCAGTAATCAACCTAACCACTCTGGAAACACCATATATTTT
TRBJ1-1,NA,TRBV4-1,NA,CASSQVRGITEAFF,TGCGCCAGCAGCCAAGTTCGGGGGATCACTGAAGCTTTCTTT
TRBJ2-5,NA,TRBV2,NA,CASSGNGETQYF,TGTGCCAGCAGCGGGAACGGAGAGACCCAGTACTTC
TRBJ1-6,NA,TRBV7-9,TRBD1,CASDSGGAYNSPLHF,TGTGCCAGCGACTCAGGGGGCGCTTATAATTCACCCCTCCACTTT
TRBJ1-5,NA,TRBV5-5,NA,CASSLLVGVGQPQHF,TGTGCCAGCAGCTTGCTTGTCGGAGTAGGTCAGCCCCAGCATTTT
TRBJ1-2,NA,TRBV27,NA,CASSPADRNYGYTF,TGTGCCAGCAGTCCGGCCGACAGAAACTATGGCTACACCTTC
TRBJ2-5,NA,TRBV18,NA,CASSPTGNQETQYF,TGTGCCAGCTCACCCACGGGGAACCAAGAGACCCAGTACTTC
TRBJ1-5,NA,TRBV2,NA,CASSRGGQNQPQHF,TGTGCCAGCAGCCGGGGAGGCCAGAATCAGCCCCAGCATTTT
TRBJ2-2,NA,TRBV2,NA,CASSEQVTGELFF,TGTGCCAGCAGTGAACAGGTCACCGGGGAGCTGTTTTTT
TRBJ1-1,NA,TRBV5-1,NA,CASSRDSKTEAFF,TGCGCCAGCAGCCGGGACTCAAAAACTGAAGCTTTCTTT
TRBJ2-5,NA,TRBV30,NA,CAWNAGAETQYF,TGTGCCTGGAATGCGGGGGCAGAGACCCAGTACTTC
TRBJ1-3,NA,TRBV19,TRBD1,CASRGLGNTIYF,TGTGCCAGCAGGGGGCTTGGAAACACCATATATTTT
TRBJ1-1,once,TRBV7-6,NA,CASSLLAQSAGGTEAFF,TGTGCCAGCAGCTTATTAGCTCAGTCGGCGGGGGGGACTGAAGCTTTCTTT
TRBJ2-3,once,TRBV14,TRBD1,CASSRVVAGGRVTQYF,TGTGCCAGCAGCCGAGTCGTAGCAGGGGGCCGGGTTACGCAGTATTTT
TRBJ2-2,NA,TRBV7-8,TRBD1,CASKRGQINTGELFF,TGTGCCAGTAAGAGGGGACAGATTAACACCGGGGAGCTGTTTTTT
TRBJ1-2,NA,TRBV6-5,NA,CATAAGRETGYTF,TGTGCCACCGCGGCGGGGCGCGAGACCGGCTACACCTTC
TRBJ1-5,NA,TRBV3-1/TRBV3-2,NA,CASSQERLSRRNSNQPQHF,TGTGCCAGCAGCCAAGAACGACTGTCCAGACGAAATAGCAATCAGCCCCAGCATTTT
TRBJ1-1,NA,TRBV18,TRBD1,CASSPGTGGVNTEAFF,TGTGCCAGCTCACCAGGGACAGGGGGCGTGAACACTGAAGCTTTCTTT
TRBJ2-7,NA,TRBV5-1,TRBD2,CASSSGLAGTRRGYEQYF,TGCGCCAGCAGCTCCGGACTAGCGGGGACTCGGCGGGGCTACGAGCAGTACTTC
TRBJ1-1,few,TRBV18,NA,CASSLFREGSEAFF,TGTGCCAGCTCTCTATTCCGGGAGGGGTCTGAAGCTTTCTTT
TRBJ1-2,NA,TRBV5-8,NA,CASSLRGTSVYGYTF,TGTGCCAGCAGCTTGCGGGGGACCTCAGTTTATGGCTACACCTTC
TRBJ2-1,once,TRBV5-3,NA,CARSPHRVKVEEQFF,TGTGCCAGAAGCCCCCACAGGGTGAAGGTTGAGGAGCAGTTCTTC
TRBJ2-5,NA,TRBV5-5,NA,CASSLYSQETQYF,TGTGCCAGCAGCTTGTACAGTCAAGAGACCCAGTACTTC
TRBJ1-1,NA,TRBV11-2,NA,CASSPRFEAFF,TGTGCCAGCAGCCCCCGGTTTGAAGCTTTCTTT
TRBJ1-2,NA,TRBV7-2,NA,CASSWAGYGYTF,TGTGCCAGCAGCTGGGCAGGCTATGGCTACACCTTC
TRBJ1-1,NA,TRBV27,NA,CASSRDSRTTFF,TGTGCCAGCAGTCGGGACTCCCGGACGACTTTCTTT
TRBJ2-7,NA,TRBV10-3,TRBD2,CAISPTSGAGSYEQYF,TGTGCCATCAGTCCCACTAGCGGTGCCGGTTCCTACGAGCAGTACTTC
TRBJ1-6,NA,TRBV28,TRBD1,CASSLLTGTGGNSPLHF,TGTGCCAGCAGTTTACTTACCGGGACAGGGGGTAATTCACCCCTCCACTTT
TRBJ2-1,NA,TRBV3-1/TRBV3-2,TRBD1,CASSQQRRGGARSYNEQFF,TGTGCCAGCAGCCAACAAAGAAGAGGGGGCGCGAGGTCCTACAATGAGCAGTTCTTC
TRBJ1-2,NA,TRBV5-1,TRBD1,CASSTGQGAANGYTF,TGCGCCAGCAGCACCGGACAGGGGGCAGCAAATGGCTACACCTTC
TRBJ2-3,NA,TRBV28,TRBD2,CASSLGGGTSGTQYF,TGTGCCAGCAGTTTAGGCGGGGGGACCTCGGGTACGCAGTATTTT
TRBJ1-1,NA,TRBV5-1,NA,CASSFGQNTEAFF,TGCGCCAGCAGCTTCGGACAGAACACTGAAGCTTTCTTT
TRBJ1-5,once,TRBV18,TRBD1,CASSPQDRGSNQPQHF,TGTGCCAGCTCACCACAAGACAGGGGGAGCAATCAGCCCCAGCATTTT
TRBJ2-2,NA,TRBV3-1/TRBV3-2,TRBD2,CASSQVTSGDTGELFF,TGTGCCAGCAGCCAAGTTACTAGCGGCGACACCGGGGAGCTGTTTTTT
TRBJ2-3,NA,TRBV5-1,TRBD1,CASRQGSTDTQYF,TGCGCCAGCAGACAGGGGTCCACAGATACGCAGTATTTT
TRBJ1-2,NA,TRBV6-2/TRBV6-3,NA,CASSYDGTRRGYTF,TGTGCCAGCAGTTATGACGGCACTAGACGGGGCTACACCTTC
TRBJ1-1,NA,TRBV7-9,TRBD1,CASSLGTGGSEAFF,TGTGCCAGCAGCTTAGGGACAGGGGGCTCTGAAGCTTTCTTT
TRBJ2-5,NA,TRBV12-3/TRBV12-4,NA,CASSPGLRETQYF,TGTGCCAGCAGTCCGGGGTTGCGGGAGACCCAGTACTTC
TRBJ1-4,NA,TRBV9,TRBD1,CASSTRTGLNEKLFF,TGTGCCAGCAGCACGAGGACAGGGTTGAATGAAAAACTGTTTTTT
TRBJ1-5,NA,TRBV3-1/TRBV3-2,TRBD1,CASSHSNRGGQPQHF,TGTGCCAGCAGCCATTCTAACAGGGGCGGGCAGCCCCAGCATTTT
TRBJ1-5,NA,TRBV6-5,TRBD1,CATSRQGQSNQPQHF,TGTGCCACCTCGCGACAGGGCCAGAGCAATCAGCCCCAGCATTTT
TRBJ1-1,NA,TRBV3-1/TRBV3-2,NA,CASSQLASRNTEAFF,TGTGCCAGCAGCCAATTAGCCAGCCGGAACACTGAAGCTTTCTTT
TRBJ1-6,NA,TRBV6-5,TRBD1,CATRQSTGNNSPLHF,TGTGCCACCAGGCAATCGACAGGGAATAATTCACCCCTCCACTTT
TRBJ2-1,NA,TRBV19,TRBD2,CASSSQAGLVGNEQFF,TGTGCCAGTAGTTCCCAAGCGGGGCTAGTTGGCAATGAGCAGTTCTTC
TRBJ2-5,many,TRBV5-1,NA,CASSLGRGGLQETQYF,TGCGCCAGCAGCTTGGGTAGAGGAGGGCTCCAAGAGACCCAGTACTTC
TRBJ1-2,NA,TRBV28,TRBD1,CASSMDRGNYGYTF,TGTGCCAGCAGTATGGACAGGGGCAACTATGGCTACACCTTC
TRBJ1-4,once,TRBV5-1,TRBD1,CASSLAGGDNEKLFF,TGCGCCAGCAGCTTGGCAGGGGGAGATAATGAAAAACTGTTTTTT
TRBJ1-6,NA,TRBV5-1,NA,CASSLGEGATPLHF,TGCGCCAGCAGCTTGGGCGAGGGCGCGACACCCCTCCACTTT
TRBJ1-1,NA,TRBV9,TRBD1,CASSVRQGAGTEAFF,TGTGCCAGCAGCGTAAGGCAGGGGGCGGGGACTGAAGCTTTCTTT